The rows below give T cell receptor beta chains drawn from one sample of a study of cytomegalovirus exposure and HLA in healthy donors. TCRdb keeps only in-frame clones here, not all; method: immunoSEQ multiplex PCR. The sample lists tens of thousands of clones; 95% to 98% were seen once. The sample consisted of PBMCs. The receptor set was obtained from a woman under 30 in good health and CMV-seropositive. Each CDR3 is given with its conserved first and last residue. D genes are given only for firm matches. Clone size is stated in some rows and not others, as once, few, many or a class when expanded.

TRBV7-9	14	TRBJ2-3	-	TRBD2	CASSGRAVTDTQYF	TGTGCCAGTAGCGGGAGGGCCGTGACAGATACGCAGTATTTT
TRBV25-1	11	TRBJ2-7	-	-	CASGQVGEQYF	TGTGCCAGCGGGCAGGTCGGAGAGCAGTACTTC
TRBV30	14	TRBJ1-1	-	TRBD1	CAWSGRQGGTEAFF	TGTGCCTGGAGCGGGAGACAGGGAGGCACTGAAGCTTTCTTT
TRBV13	17	TRBJ2-2	-	TRBD2	CASSLGLAGAGTGELFF	TGTGCCAGCAGCTTAGGACTAGCGGGAGCGGGTACCGGGGAGCTGTTTTTT
TRBV4-1	15	TRBJ2-7	-	-	CASSQETGIYAEQYF	TGCGCCAGCAGCCAAGAAACAGGGATCTACGCGGAGCAGTACTTC
TRBV7-8	17	TRBJ2-1	-	TRBD1	CASSLVFLDRVSNEQFF	TGTGCCAGCAGCTTAGTTTTTCTGGACAGGGTCTCCAATGAGCAGTTCTTC
TRBV20-1	10	TRBJ2-1	-	-	CSAERNEQFF	TGCAGTGCGGAGCGCAATGAGCAGTTCTTC
TRBV28	16	TRBJ2-7	-	TRBD1	CASSFPLTDRSTEQYF	TGTGCCAGCAGTTTCCCTTTAACGGACAGGTCGACAGAGCAGTACTTC
TRBV12-5	20	TRBJ2-2	-	TRBD2	CASGLTLAGPITENTGELFF	TGTGCTAGTGGTTTGACCCTAGCGGGGCCAATAACTGAGAACACCGGGGAGCTGTTTTTT
TRBV30	14	TRBJ2-1	once	TRBD1	CAWASGQGYNEQFF	TGTGCCTGGGCCTCGGGACAGGGCTACAATGAGCAGTTCTTC
TRBV14	16	TRBJ2-7	-	-	CASSPYPSGRSYEQYF	TGTGCCAGCAGCCCATACCCGTCGGGTCGATCCTACGAGCAGTACTTC
TRBV7-9	15	TRBJ2-7	-	TRBD2	CASSTRTSGNYEQYF	TGTGCCAGCAGCACCAGGACTAGCGGGAATTACGAGCAGTACTTC
TRBV30	11	TRBJ1-2	-	-	CAWSVLYGYTF	TGTGCCTGGAGTGTACTCTATGGCTACACCTTC